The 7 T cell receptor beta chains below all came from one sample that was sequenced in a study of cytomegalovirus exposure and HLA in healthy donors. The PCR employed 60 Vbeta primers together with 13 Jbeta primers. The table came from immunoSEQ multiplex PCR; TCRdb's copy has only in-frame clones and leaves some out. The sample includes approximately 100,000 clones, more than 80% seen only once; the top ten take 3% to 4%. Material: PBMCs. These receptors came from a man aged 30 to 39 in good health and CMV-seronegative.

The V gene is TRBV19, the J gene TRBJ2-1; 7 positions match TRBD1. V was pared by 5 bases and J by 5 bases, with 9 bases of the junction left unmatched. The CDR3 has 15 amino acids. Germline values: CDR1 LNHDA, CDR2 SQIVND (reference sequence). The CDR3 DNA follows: TGTGCCAGTAGTGGCTGGACAGGTCTGGACAATGAGCAGTTCTTC. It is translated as CASSGWTGLDNEQFF.

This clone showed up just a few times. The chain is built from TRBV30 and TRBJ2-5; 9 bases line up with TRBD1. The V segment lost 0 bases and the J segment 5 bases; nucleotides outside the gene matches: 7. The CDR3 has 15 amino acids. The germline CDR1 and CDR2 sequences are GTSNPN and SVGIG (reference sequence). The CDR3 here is CAWSVGTGWWETQYF. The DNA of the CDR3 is TGTGCCTGGAGTGTGGGGACAGGGTGGTGGGAGACCCAGTACTTC.

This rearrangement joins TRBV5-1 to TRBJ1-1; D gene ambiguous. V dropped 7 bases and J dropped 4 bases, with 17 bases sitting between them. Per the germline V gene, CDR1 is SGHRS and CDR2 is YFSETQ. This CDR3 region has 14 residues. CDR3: CASSYYTGGTEAFF. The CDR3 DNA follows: TGCGCCAGCTCCTATTACACGGGAGGCACTGAAGCTTTCTTT.

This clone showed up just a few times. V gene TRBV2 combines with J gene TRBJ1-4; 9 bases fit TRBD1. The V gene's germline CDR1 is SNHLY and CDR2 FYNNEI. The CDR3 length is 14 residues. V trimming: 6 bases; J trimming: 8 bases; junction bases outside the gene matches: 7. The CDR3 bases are TGTGCCAGCAGCCAACAGGGGGCGTCCGAAAAACTGTTTTTT. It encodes CASSQQGASEKLFF.

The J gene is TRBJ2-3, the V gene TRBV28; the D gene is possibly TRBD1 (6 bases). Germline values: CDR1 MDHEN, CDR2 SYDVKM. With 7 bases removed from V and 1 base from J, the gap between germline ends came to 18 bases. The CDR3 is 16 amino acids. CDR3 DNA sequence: TGTGCCAGCACCGAAGTCAGGGGCTTGGGCACAGATACGCAGTATTTT. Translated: CASTEVRGLGTDTQYF.

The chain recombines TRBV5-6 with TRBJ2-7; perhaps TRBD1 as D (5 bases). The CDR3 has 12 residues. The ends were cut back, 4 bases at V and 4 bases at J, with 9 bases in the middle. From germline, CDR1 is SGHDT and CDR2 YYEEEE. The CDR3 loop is CASSRGRYEQYF. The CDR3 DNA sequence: TGTGCCAGCAGCAGGGGCCGGTACGAGCAGTACTTC.

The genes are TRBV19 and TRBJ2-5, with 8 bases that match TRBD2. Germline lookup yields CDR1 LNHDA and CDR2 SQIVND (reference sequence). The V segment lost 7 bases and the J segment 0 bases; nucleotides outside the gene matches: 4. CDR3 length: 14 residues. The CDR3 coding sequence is TGTGCCAGTAAGGAGCGGGGGCACCAAGAGACCCAGTACTTC. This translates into CASKERGHQETQYF.